This T cell receptor (beta chain) was observed in a study of T-cell memory formation after mild COVID-19. The length of the CDR3 is 13 residues. Germline CDR1 reads DFQATT; CDR2 reads SNEGSKA (reference sequence). Trimming shortened V by 5 bases and J by 1 base, and 12 bases separated the two germline ends. TCRdb ran MiXCR on the 5' RACE reads and lists one entry per CDR3 protein. The sample shows 450,000 to 650,000 distinct CDR3 sequences, under 20% of them seen only once. Sequences were obtained from PBMCs or a T cell subset sorted from them (not recorded which). This clonotype originated in an adult woman who had mild COVID-19 (a few samples of this study predate the infection). Cell type and time point are not known. This rearrangement joins TRBV20-1 to TRBJ2-7; D may be TRBD1 (6 bases). The CDR3 spells CSASRTVSYEQYF. In nucleotides, the CDR3 is TGCAGTGCTTCCCGGACAGTTTCCTACGAGCAGTACTTC.